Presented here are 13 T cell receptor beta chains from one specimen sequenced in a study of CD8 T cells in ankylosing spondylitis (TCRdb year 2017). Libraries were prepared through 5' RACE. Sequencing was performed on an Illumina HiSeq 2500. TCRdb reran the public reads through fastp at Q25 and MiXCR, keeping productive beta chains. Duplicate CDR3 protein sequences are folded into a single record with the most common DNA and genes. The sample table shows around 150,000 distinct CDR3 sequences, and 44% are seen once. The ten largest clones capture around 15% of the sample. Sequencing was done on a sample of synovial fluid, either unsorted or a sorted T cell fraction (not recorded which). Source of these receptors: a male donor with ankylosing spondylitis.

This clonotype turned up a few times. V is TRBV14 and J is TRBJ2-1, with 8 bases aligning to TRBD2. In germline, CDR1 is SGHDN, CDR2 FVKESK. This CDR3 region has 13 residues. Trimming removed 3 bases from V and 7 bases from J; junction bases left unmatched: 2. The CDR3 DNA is TGTGCCAGCAGCCAGACTAGCGAGAATGAGCAGTTCTTC. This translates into CASSQTSENEQFF.

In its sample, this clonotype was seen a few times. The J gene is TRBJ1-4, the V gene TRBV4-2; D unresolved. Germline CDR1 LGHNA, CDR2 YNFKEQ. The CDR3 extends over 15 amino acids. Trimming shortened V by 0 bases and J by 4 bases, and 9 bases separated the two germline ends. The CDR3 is CASSQDGERNEKLFF. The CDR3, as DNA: TGTGCCAGCAGCCAAGATGGGGAACGTAATGAAAAACTGTTTTTT.

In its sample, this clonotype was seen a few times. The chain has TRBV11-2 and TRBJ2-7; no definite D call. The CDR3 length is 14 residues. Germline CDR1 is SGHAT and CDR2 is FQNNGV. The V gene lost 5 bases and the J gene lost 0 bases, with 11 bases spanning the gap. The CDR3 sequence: CASSNHMASYEQYF. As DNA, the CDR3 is TGTGCCAGCAGCAACCACATGGCCTCCTACGAGCAGTACTTC. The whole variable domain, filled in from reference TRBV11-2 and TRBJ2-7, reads EAGVAQSPRYKIIEKRQSVAFWCNPISGHATLYWYQQILGQGPKLLIQFQNNGVVDDSQLPKDRFSAERLKGVDSTLKIQPAKLEDSAVYLCASSNHMASYEQYFGPGTRLTVT.

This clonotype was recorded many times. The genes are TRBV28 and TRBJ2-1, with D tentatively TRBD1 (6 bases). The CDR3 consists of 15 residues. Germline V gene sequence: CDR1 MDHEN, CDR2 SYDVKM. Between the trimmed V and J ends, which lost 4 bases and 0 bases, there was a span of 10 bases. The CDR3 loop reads CASSWTALSYNEQFF. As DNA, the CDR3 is TGTGCCAGCAGTTGGACAGCCCTCTCCTACAATGAGCAGTTCTTC.

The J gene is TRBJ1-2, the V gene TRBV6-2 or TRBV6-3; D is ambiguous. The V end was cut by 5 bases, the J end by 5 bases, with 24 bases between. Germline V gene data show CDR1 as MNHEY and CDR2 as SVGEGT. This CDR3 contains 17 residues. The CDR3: CASSDFPTTDWAYGYTF. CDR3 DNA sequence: TGTGCCAGCAGTGACTTTCCTACAACGGATTGGGCTTATGGCTACACCTTC.

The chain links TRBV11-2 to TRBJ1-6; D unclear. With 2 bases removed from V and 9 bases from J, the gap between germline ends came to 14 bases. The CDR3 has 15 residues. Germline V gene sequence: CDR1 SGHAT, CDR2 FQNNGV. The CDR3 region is CASSLSFEPGSPLHF. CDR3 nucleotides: TGTGCCAGCAGCTTAAGTTTCGAGCCGGGTTCACCCCTCCACTTT.

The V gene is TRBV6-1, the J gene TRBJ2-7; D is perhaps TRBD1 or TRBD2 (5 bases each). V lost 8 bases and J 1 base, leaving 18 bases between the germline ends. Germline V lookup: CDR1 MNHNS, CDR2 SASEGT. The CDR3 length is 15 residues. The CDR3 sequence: CASSQGRPASYEQYF. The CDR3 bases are TGTGCCAGCTCCCAGGGACGGCCGGCTTCCTACGAGCAGTACTTC.

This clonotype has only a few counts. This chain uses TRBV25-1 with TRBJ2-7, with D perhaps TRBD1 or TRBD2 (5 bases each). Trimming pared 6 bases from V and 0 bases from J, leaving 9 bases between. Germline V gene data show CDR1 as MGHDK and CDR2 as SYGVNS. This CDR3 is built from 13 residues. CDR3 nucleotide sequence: TGTGCCAGCAGCCTCGGGACCTCCTACGAGCAGTACTTC. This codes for CASSLGTSYEQYF.

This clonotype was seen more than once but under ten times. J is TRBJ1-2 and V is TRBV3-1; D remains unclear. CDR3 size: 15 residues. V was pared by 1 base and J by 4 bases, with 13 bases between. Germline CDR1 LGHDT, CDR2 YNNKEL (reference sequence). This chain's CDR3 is CASSQGRRLIYGYTF. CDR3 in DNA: TGTGCCAGCAGCCAAGGGAGACGTCTGATCTATGGCTACACCTTC.

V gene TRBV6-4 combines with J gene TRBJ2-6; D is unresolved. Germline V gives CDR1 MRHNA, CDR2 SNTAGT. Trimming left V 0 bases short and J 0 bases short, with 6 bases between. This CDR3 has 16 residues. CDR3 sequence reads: CASSDSTHSGANVLTF. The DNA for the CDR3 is TGTGCCAGCAGTGACTCCACTCACTCTGGGGCCAACGTCCTGACTTTC.

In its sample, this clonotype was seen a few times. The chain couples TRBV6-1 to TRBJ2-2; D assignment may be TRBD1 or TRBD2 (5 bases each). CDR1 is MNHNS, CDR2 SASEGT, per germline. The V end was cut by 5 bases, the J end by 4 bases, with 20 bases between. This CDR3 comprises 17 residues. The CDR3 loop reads CASSPPLGEGSTGELFF. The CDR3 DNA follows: TGTGCCAGCAGTCCACCCTTGGGGGAAGGTTCCACCGGGGAGCTGTTTTTT.

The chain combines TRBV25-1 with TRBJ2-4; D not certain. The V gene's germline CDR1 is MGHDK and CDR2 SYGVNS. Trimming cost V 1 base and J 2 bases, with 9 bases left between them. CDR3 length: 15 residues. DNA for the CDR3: TGTGCCAGCAGTGAATGGGGATGGTCCAAAAACATTCAGTACTTC. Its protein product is CASSEWGWSKNIQYF.

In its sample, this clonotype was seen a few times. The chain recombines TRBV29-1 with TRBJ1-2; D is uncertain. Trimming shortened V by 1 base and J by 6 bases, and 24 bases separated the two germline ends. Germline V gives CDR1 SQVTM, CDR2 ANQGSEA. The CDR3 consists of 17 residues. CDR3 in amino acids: CSVEGWSGVVAADGYTF. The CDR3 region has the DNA TGCAGCGTTGAAGGATGGAGCGGAGTAGTGGCCGCGGATGGCTACACCTTC.